A selection of T cell receptor beta chains follows, all from one sample in a study of blood T cells in healthy people across ages. TCRdb re-analysed the 5' RACE reads in MiXCR, keeping a single row per CDR3 protein. The data hold under 850,000 distinct CDR3 sequences, with roughly 34% observed a single time. What was sequenced was blood. These TCRs come from a man between 18 and 35 years old in good health. CDR3s leave out the opening cysteine and the closing phenylalanine or tryptophan.

v_call	j_call	cdr3_aa
TRBV6-6	TRBJ2-1	VVRDRDNEQF
TRBV7-2	TRBJ1-1	ASRDRPTEAF
TRBV9	TRBJ2-3	ASSAWGTDTQY
TRBV5-1	TRBJ1-3	ASSSELSGNTIY
TRBV27	TRBJ2-3	ASSVTSGGTPDTQY
TRBV5-1	TRBJ1-2	ASSPVDGLSYGYT
TRBV20-1	TRBJ2-1	SAPGQGAVNEQF
TRBV7-2	TRBJ1-5	ASSSTGTGYNQPQH
TRBV29-1	TRBJ1-2	SVDFEGFDYGYT
TRBV20-1	TRBJ1-1	SARDSRTGGAEAF